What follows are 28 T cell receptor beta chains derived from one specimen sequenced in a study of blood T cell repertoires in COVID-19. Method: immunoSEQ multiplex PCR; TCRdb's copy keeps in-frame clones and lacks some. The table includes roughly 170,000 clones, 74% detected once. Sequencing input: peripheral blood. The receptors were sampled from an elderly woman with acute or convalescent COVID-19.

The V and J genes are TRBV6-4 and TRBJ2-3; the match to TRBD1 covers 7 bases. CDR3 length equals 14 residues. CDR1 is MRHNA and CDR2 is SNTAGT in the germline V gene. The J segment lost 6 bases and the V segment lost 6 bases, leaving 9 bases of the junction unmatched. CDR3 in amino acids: CASSATQGGDTQYF. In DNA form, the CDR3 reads TGTGCCAGCAGCGCAACCCAAGGGGGCGATACGCAGTATTTT.

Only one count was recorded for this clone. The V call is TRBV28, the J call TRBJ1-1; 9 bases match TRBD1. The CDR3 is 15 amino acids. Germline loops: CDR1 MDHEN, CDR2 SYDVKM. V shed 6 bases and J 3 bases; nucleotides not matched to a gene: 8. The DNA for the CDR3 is TGTGCCAGCAGGGATACAGGGGGCCGGCACACTGAAGCTTTCTTT. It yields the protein CASRDTGGRHTEAFF.

The CDR3: CASTFSGSPRSYEQYF. CDR3 DNA sequence: TGTGCCAGCACCTTCTCAGGTTCCCCTCGCTCCTACGAGCAGTACTTC. This sequence joins TRBV11-2 and TRBJ2-7; D not resolved. V dropped 7 bases and J dropped 0 bases, with 19 bases sitting between them. CDR1 and CDR2 (germline): SGHAT, FQNNGV. CDR3 length: 16 amino acids. The full variable domain, completed using reference TRBV11-2 and TRBJ2-7, is EAGVAQSPRYKIIEKRQSVAFWCNPISGHATLYWYQQILGQGPKLLIQFQNNGVVDDSQLPKDRFSAERLKGVDSTLKIQPAKLEDSAVYLCASTFSGSPRSYEQYFGPGTRLTVT.

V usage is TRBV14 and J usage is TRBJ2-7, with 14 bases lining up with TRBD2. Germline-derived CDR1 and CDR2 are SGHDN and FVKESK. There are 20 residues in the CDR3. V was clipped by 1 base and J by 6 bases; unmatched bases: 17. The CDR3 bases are TGTGCCAGCAGCCAAGGAATCGGGACTAGCGGGAGTATTAACTGGGTCGAGCAGTACTTC. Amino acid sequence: CASSQGIGTSGSINWVEQYF.

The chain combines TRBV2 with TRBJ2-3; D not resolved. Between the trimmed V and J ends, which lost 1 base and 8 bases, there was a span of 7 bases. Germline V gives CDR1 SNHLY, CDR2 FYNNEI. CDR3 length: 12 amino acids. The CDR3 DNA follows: TGTGCCAGCAGTGAAGTGCGTTCTACGCAGTATTTT. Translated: CASSEVRSTQYF.

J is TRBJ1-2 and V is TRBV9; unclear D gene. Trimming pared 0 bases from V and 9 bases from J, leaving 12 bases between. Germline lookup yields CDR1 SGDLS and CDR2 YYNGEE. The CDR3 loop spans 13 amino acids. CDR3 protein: CASSVADGDRYTF. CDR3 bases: TGTGCCAGCAGCGTAGCAGACGGGGATCGCTACACCTTC.

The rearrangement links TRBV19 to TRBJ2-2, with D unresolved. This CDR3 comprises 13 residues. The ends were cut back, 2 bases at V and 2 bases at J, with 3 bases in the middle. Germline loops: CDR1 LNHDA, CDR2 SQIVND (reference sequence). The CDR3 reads CASSIHNTGELFF. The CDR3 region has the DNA TGTGCCAGTAGTATACATAACACCGGGGAGCTGTTTTTT.

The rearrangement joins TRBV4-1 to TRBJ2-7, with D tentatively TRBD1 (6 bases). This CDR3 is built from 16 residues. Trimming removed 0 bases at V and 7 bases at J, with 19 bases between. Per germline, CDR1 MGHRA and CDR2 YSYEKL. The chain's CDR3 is CASSQDRTEPTREQYF. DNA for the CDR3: TGCGCCAGCAGCCAAGATAGGACAGAACCTACGAGAGAGCAGTACTTC.

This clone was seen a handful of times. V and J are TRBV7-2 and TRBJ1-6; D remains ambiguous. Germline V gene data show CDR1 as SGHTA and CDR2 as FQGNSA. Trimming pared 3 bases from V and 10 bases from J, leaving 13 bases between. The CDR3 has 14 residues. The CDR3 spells CASSFDPGNSPLHF. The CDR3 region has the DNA TGTGCCAGCAGCTTCGACCCGGGGAACTCACCCCTCCACTTT. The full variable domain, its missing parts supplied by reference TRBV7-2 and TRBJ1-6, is GAGVSQSPSNKVTEKGKDVELRCDPISGHTALYWYRQSLGQGLEFLIYFQGNSAPDKSGLPSDRFSAERTGGSVSTLTIQRTQQEDSAVYLCASSFDPGNSPLHFGNGTRLTVT.

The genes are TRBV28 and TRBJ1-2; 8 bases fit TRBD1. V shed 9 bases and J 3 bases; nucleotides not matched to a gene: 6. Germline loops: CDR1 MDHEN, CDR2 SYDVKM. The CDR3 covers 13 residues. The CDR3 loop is CASRQGLDYGYTF. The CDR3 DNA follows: TGTGCCAGTCGACAGGGGCTCGACTATGGCTACACCTTC.

The CDR3 reads CASSHSGQGLSGYTF. For the CDR3, the DNA is TGTGCCAGCAGCCATTCTGGACAGGGGCTGAGTGGCTACACCTTC. This sequence joins TRBV5-4 and TRBJ1-2; 9 positions match TRBD1. CDR1 is SGHNT and CDR2 is YYREEE in the germline V gene (reference sequence). V dropped 4 bases and J dropped 7; count of bases not matched to a gene: 11. The CDR3 length is 15 residues.

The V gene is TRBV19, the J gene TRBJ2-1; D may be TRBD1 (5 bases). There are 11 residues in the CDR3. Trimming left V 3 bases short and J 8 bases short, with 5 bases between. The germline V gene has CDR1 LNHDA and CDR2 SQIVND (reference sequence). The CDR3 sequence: CASSIRDEQFF. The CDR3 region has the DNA TGTGCCAGTAGTATCAGGGATGAGCAGTTCTTC.

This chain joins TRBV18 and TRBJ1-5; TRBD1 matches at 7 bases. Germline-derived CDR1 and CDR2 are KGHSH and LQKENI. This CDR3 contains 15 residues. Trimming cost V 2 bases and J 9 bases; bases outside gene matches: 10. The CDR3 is CASSPGQTGMTPQHF. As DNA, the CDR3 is TGTGCCAGCTCACCAGGGCAGACAGGGATGACGCCCCAGCATTTT.

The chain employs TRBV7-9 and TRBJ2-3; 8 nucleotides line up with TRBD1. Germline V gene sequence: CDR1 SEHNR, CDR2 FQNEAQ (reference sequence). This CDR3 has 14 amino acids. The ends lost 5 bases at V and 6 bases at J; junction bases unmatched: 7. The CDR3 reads CASSPGTGGDTQYF. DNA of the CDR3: TGTGCCAGCAGCCCCGGGACAGGTGGGGATACGCAGTATTTT. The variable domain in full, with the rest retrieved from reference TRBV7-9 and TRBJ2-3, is DTGVSQNPRHKITKRGQNVTFRCDPISEHNRLYWYRQTLGQGPEFLTYFQNEAQLEKSRLLSDRFSAERPKGSFSTLEIQRTEQGDSAMYLCASSPGTGGDTQYFGPGTRLTVL.

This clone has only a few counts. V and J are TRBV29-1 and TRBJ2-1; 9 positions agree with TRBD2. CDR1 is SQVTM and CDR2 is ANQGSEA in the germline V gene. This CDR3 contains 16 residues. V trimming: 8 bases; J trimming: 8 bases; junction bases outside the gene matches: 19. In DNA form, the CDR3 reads TGCAGCCCCCGAGCCCGGGCTAGCGGGATTAACGATGAGCAGTTCTTC. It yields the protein CSPRARASGINDEQFF.

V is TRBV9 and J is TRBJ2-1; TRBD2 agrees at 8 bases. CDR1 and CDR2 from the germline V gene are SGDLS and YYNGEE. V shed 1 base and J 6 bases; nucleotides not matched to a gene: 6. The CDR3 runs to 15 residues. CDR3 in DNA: TGTGCCAGCAGCGTAACCGGGAGGGGGGCCAATGAGCAGTTCTTC. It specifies CASSVTGRGANEQFF.

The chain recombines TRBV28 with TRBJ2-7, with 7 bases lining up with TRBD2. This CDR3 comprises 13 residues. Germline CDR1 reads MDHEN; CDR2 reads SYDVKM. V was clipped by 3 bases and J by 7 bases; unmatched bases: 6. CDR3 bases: TGTGCCAGCAGTTTCGGGCGGGAGTGGGAGCAGTACTTC. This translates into CASSFGREWEQYF.

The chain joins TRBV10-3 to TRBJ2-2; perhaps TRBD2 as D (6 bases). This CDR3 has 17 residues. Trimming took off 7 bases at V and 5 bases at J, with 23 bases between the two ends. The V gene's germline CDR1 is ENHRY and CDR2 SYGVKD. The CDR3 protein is CAIKNVRTKSSTGELFF. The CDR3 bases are TGTGCCATCAAGAATGTCCGGACTAAGTCTTCTACCGGGGAGCTGTTTTTT.

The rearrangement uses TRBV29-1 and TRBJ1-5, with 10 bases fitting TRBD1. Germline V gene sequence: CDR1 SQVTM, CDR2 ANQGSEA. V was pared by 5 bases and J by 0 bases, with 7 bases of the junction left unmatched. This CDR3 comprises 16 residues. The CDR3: CSVQTGGSYSNQPQHF. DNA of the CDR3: TGCAGCGTTCAGACAGGGGGCTCCTATAGCAATCAGCCCCAGCATTTT.

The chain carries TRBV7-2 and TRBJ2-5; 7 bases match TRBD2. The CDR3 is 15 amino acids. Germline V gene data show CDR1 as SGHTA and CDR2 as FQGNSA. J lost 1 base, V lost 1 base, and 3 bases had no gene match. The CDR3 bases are TGTGCCAGCAGCTTAGTTGGGAGGGCCCAAGAGACCCAGTACTTC. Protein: CASSLVGRAQETQYF. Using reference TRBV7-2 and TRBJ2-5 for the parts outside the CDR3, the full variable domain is GAGVSQSPSNKVTEKGKDVELRCDPISGHTALYWYRQSLGQGLEFLIYFQGNSAPDKSGLPSDRFSAERTGGSVSTLTIQRTQQEDSAVYLCASSLVGRAQETQYFGPGTRLLVL.

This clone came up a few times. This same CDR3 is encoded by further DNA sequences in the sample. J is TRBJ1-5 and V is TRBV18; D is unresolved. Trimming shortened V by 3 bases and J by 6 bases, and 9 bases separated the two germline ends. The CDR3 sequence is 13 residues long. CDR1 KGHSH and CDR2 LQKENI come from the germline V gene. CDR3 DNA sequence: TGTGCCAGCTCACCCGAGGGAAGTCAGCCCCAGCATTTT. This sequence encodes CASSPEGSQPQHF.

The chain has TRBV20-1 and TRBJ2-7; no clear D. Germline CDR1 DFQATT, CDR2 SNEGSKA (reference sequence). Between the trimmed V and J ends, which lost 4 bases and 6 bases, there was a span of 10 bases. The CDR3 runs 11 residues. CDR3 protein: CSAKLEGEQYF. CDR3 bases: TGCAGTGCTAAGCTAGAAGGCGAGCAGTACTTC.

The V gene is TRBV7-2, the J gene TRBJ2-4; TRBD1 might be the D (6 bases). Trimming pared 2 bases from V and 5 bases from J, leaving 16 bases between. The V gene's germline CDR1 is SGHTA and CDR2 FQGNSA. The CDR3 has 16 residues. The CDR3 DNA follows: TGTGCCAGCAGCTTACACAGGGAAAGAGGGGAAAACATTCAGTACTTC. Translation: CASSLHRERGENIQYF.

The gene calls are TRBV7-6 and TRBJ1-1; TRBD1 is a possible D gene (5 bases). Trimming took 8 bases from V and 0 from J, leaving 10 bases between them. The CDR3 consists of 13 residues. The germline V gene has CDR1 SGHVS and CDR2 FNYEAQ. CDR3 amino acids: CASGRDLNTEAFF. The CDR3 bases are TGTGCCAGCGGGCGGGACCTGAACACTGAAGCTTTCTTT.

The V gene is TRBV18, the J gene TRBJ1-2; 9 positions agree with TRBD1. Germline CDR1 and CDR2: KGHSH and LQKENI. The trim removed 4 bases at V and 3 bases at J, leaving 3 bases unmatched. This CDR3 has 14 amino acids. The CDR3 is CASSRDRDYYGYTF. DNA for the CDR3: TGTGCCAGCTCACGGGACAGGGACTACTATGGCTACACCTTC.

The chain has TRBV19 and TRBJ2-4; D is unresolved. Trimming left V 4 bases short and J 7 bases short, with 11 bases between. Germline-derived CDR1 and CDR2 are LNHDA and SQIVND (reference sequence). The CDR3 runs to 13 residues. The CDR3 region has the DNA TGTGCCAGTAGTACTCAACTCCGGAACATTCAGTACTTC. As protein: CASSTQLRNIQYF.

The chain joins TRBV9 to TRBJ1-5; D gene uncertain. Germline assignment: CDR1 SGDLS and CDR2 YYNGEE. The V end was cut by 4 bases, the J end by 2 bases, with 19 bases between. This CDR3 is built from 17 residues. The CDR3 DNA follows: TGTGCCAGCAGCCCCGACGAGAACTATGGTGGCAATCAGCCCCAGCATTTT. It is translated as CASSPDENYGGNQPQHF.

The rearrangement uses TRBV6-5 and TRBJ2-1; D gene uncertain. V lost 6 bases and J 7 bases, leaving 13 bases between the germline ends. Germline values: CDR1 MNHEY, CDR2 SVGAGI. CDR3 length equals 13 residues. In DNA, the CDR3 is TGTGCCAGCAGGTTTTCGAGAGGTAATGAGCAGTTCTTC. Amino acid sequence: CASRFSRGNEQFF.